This T cell receptor beta chain is drawn from a study of graft-versus-host responses after intestinal transplantation. Across the whole study: Grafts were multivisceral, liver-intestinal, or isolated intestinal. Anti-thymocyte globulin was used for induction in all recipients, who then took tacrolimus and steroids for approximately 3 years. Findings of the study overall: High graft-versus-host to host-versus-graft clonal ratios were found in allografts of patients who had graft-donor T cell macrochimerism. Recipient bone marrow held GvH clones, some seen earlier in ileum or blood.

About this clone itself: No antigen is known for it.

Germline V CDR1 and CDR2: GTSNPN, SVGIG (reference sequence). Trimming shortened V by 5 bases and J by 5 bases, and 15 bases separated the two germline ends. The CDR3 has 13 residues. Using immunoSEQ multiplex PCR, the repertoire was profiled, and TCRdb retains in-frame clones only, with some absent. Of tens of thousands of clones in the sample, approximately 94% are singletons; the top ten hold about 0.2%. The TCR was taken from a human donor who was the organ donor for an intestinal transplant. The V gene is TRBV30, the J gene TRBJ1-2; tentatively, D is TRBD1 (5 bases). Sequencing was performed on unstimulated CD4+ T cells sorted from spleen or lymph node cells, taken before transplant. In nucleotides, the CDR3 is TGTGCCTGGTTGTGTGGGGGACCTTATGGCTACACCTTC. As protein: CAWLCGGPYGYTF. The full variable domain, with the rest looked up from reference TRBV30 and TRBJ1-2, is SQTIHQWPATLVQPVGSPLSLECTVEGTSNPNLYWYRQAAGRGLQLLFYSVGIGQISSEVPQNLSASRPQDRQFILSSKKLLLSDSGFYLCAWLCGGPYGYTFGSGTRLTVV.